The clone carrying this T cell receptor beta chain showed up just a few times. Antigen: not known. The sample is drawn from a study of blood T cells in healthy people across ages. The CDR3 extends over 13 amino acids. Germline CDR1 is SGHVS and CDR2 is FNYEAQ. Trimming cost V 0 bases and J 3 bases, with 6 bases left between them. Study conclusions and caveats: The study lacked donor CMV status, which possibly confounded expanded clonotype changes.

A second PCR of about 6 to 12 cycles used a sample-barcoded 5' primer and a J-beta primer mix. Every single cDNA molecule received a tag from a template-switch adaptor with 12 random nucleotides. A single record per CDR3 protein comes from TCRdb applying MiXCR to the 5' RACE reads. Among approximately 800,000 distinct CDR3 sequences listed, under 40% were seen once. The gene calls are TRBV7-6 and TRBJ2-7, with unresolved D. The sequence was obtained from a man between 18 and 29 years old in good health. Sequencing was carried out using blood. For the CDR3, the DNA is TGTGCCAGCAGCTTAGCAACAAGCTACGAGCAGTACTTC. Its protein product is CASSLATSYEQYF.